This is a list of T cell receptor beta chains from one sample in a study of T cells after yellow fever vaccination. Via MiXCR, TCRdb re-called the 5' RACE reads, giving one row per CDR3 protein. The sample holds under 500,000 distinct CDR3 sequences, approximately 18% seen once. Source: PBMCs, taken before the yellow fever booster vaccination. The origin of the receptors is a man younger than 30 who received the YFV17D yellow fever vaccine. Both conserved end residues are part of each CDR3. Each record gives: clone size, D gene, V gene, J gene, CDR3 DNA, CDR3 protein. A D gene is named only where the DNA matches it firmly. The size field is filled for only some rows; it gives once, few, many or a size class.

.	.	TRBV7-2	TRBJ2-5	TGTGCCAGCAGCTTAGGGGGTCGGGGACTGTGGGAGACCCAGTACTTC	CASSLGGRGLWETQYF
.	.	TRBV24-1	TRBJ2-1	TGTGCCACCAGTCTAGGGGCCGAGCAGTTCTTC	CATSLGAEQFF
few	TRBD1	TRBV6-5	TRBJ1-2	TGTGCCAGCAGCCCCGGGACAGGGGTCAACTATGGCTACACCTTC	CASSPGTGVNYGYTF
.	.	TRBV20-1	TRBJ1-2	TGCAGTGCTCCGGAACCGAACTATGGCTACACCTTC	CSAPEPNYGYTF
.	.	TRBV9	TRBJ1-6	TGTGCCAGCAGCCCCTACCGTGATTCACCCCTCCACTTT	CASSPYRDSPLHF
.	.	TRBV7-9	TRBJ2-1	TGTGCCAGCCGCCCCTGGGCCAATGAGCAGTTCTTC	CASRPWANEQFF
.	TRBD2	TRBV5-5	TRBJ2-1	TGTGCCAGCAGCTTGGAAGCGGGGAGCTCCTACAATGAGCAGTTCTTC	CASSLEAGSSYNEQFF
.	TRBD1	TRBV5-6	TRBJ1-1	TGTGCCAGCAGCTATGACAGGGGGCTAGCTGAAGCTTTCTTT	CASSYDRGLAEAFF
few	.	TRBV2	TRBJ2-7	TGTGCCAGCAGGGCCACAGCAAACGAGCAGTACTTC	CASRATANEQYF
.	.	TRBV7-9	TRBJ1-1	TGTGCCAGCAGCTTCGCGGGGTCAATGGCGATGAACACTGAAGCTTTCTTT	CASSFAGSMAMNTEAFF
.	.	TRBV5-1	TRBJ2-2	TGCGCCAGCAGCTTACGTAGCGTAAACACCGGGGAGCTGTTTTTT	CASSLRSVNTGELFF
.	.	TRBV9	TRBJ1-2	TGTGCCAGCAGCGTAGATCCCACCCCCGACTATGGCTACACCTTC	CASSVDPTPDYGYTF
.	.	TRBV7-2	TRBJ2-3	TGTGCCAGCAGCCCCGGCCTCTCCAAGGCAGATACGCAGTATTTT	CASSPGLSKADTQYF
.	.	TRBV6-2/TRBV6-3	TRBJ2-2	TGTGCCAGCCCCTGGGTCGGCACCGGGGAGCTGTTTTTT	CASPWVGTGELFF